Following are 14 T cell receptor beta chains from one sample sequenced in a study of blood T cell repertoires in COVID-19. Profiling relied on immunoSEQ multiplex PCR, and the TCRdb table lists in-frame clones only, not all of them. The sample lists around 55,000 clones, 80% to 90% occurring once. The sample taken for sequencing was peripheral blood. The source is a man aged 40-55 years with COVID-19, enrolled during active disease.

The chain has TRBV18 and TRBJ1-1; no reliable D call. V lost 2 bases and J lost 1, with 8 bases in between. The CDR3 runs to 14 residues. The germline CDR1 and CDR2 sequences are KGHSH and LQKENI. The CDR3 region is CASSPEVWNTEAFF. Here the CDR3 DNA reads TGTGCCAGCTCACCAGAGGTATGGAACACTGAAGCTTTCTTT.

This clone was recorded once. J is TRBJ1-1 and V is TRBV30; D remains ambiguous. Per the germline V gene, CDR1 is GTSNPN and CDR2 is SVGIG (reference sequence). CDR3 length: 17 residues. Trimming stripped 0 bases from V and 0 bases from J, with 17 bases between. CDR3 loop: CAWSVRPNPPMNTEAFF. DNA for the CDR3: TGTGCCTGGAGTGTACGTCCGAACCCACCTATGAACACTGAAGCTTTCTTT.

The V and J genes are TRBV7-8 and TRBJ1-3; D is possibly TRBD1 (6 bases). The CDR3 loop spans 14 amino acids. Germline V CDR1 and CDR2: SGHVS, FQNEAQ. V was pared by 5 bases and J by 4 bases, with 12 bases between. In nucleotides, the CDR3 is TGTGCCAGCAGCCCCCGGGACACAGGAAACACCATATATTTT. This encodes CASSPRDTGNTIYF. Full variable domain (remainder filled in from reference TRBV7-8 and TRBJ1-3): GAGVSQSPRYKVAKRGQDVALRCDPISGHVSLFWYQQALGQGPEFLTYFQNEAQLDKSGLPSDRFFAERPEGSVSTLKIQRTQQEDSAVYLCASSPRDTGNTIYFGEGSWLTVV.

This chain uses TRBV30 with TRBJ2-5; D is undetermined. Between the trimmed V and J ends, which lost 1 base and 7 bases, there was a span of 10 bases. CDR3 length: 12 amino acids. Per germline, CDR1 GTSNPN and CDR2 SVGIG (reference sequence). CDR3 sequence (DNA): TGTGCCTGGAGTGATCTATTTGGGACCCAGTACTTC. Residues: CAWSDLFGTQYF.

The chain employs TRBV4-1 and TRBJ2-7, with a weak D call TRBD2 (6 bases). Per germline, CDR1 MGHRA and CDR2 YSYEKL. Trimming took off 4 bases at V and 4 bases at J, with 11 bases between the two ends. CDR3 size: 13 residues. Here the CDR3 DNA reads TGCGCCAGCAGCCCTACTAGCAGGTACGAGCAGTACTTC. Translation gives CASSPTSRYEQYF.

The chain joins TRBV4-1 to TRBJ2-3, with 10 positions matching TRBD2. CDR1 MGHRA and CDR2 YSYEKL come from the germline V gene. The CDR3 has 15 amino acids. The V segment lost 3 bases and the J segment 2 bases; nucleotides outside the gene matches: 2. The CDR3 is CASSHSGGATDTQYF. CDR3 nucleotides: TGCGCCAGCAGCCACAGCGGGGGGGCCACAGATACGCAGTATTTT.

The V call is TRBV5-1, the J call TRBJ2-1; 13 nucleotides agree with TRBD2. The CDR3 runs to 16 residues. Trimming took 4 bases from V and 8 from J; bases not matched to a gene: 9. Germline V gene sequence: CDR1 SGHRS, CDR2 YFSETQ. CDR3 DNA: TGCGCCAGCAGCCCCTGGACTAGCGGGAGTGGAGATGAGCAGTTCTTC. Translation: CASSPWTSGSGDEQFF.

The V gene is TRBV28, the J gene TRBJ1-2, with 11 positions matching TRBD1. CDR3 size: 16 residues. V gave up 5 bases and J gave up 4 bases; unmatched junction bases: 9. CDR1 and CDR2 (germline): MDHEN, SYDVKM. The CDR3 sequence is CASSMFGTGGSYGYTF. The CDR3 DNA is TGTGCCAGCAGTATGTTCGGGACAGGGGGGAGCTATGGCTACACCTTC.

The CDR3 sequence: CASSPQGVQPQHF. The CDR3 coding sequence is TGTGCCAGTAGTCCACAGGGGGTTCAGCCCCAGCATTTT. The chain is built from TRBV19 and TRBJ1-5, with 8 bases matching TRBD1. Germline V gives CDR1 LNHDA, CDR2 SQIVND (reference sequence). After removal of 5 bases from V and 6 bases from J, the junction contained 3 bases not matched to a gene. The CDR3 contains 13 residues. The full variable domain, in which reference TRBV19 and TRBJ1-5 provide the parts outside the CDR3, is DGGITQSPKYLFRKEGQNVTLSCEQNLNHDAMYWYRQDPGQGLRLIYYSQIVNDFQKGDIAEGYSVSREKKESFPLTVTSAQKNPTAFYLCASSPQGVQPQHFGDGTRLSIL.

V gene TRBV2 combines with J gene TRBJ1-1, with D tentatively TRBD1 (5 bases). The germline V gene encodes CDR1 SNHLY and CDR2 FYNNEI. Trimming took off 3 bases at V and 6 bases at J, with 14 bases between the two ends. The CDR3 totals 14 residues. The CDR3 bases are TGTGCCAGCAGTGACAGGGTTCCGAGCGCTGAAGCTTTCTTT. As protein: CASSDRVPSAEAFF.

This clone was detected a few times. The J gene is TRBJ2-7, the V gene TRBV5-4; TRBD1 matches at 8 bases. The germline CDR1 and CDR2 sequences are SGHNT and YYREEE (reference sequence). This CDR3 has 15 residues. With V trimmed by 2 bases and J by 0 bases, 4 bases remained unmatched. In nucleotides, the CDR3 is TGTGCCAGCAGCTTCGACAGGGGAGGCTCCTACGAGCAGTACTTC. This sequence encodes CASSFDRGGSYEQYF.

The gene calls are TRBV28 and TRBJ2-7; 12 nucleotides match TRBD2. Germline CDR1 reads MDHEN; CDR2 reads SYDVKM. The CDR3 consists of 16 residues. The J segment lost 0 bases and the V segment lost 5 bases, leaving 5 bases of the junction unmatched. CDR3 amino acids: CASSPGGLAGSYEQYF. Written as DNA, the CDR3 is TGTGCCAGCAGTCCCGGGGGACTAGCGGGCTCCTACGAGCAGTACTTC.

V is TRBV9 and J is TRBJ1-2, with D possibly matching TRBD1 (6 bases). CDR3 length: 14 amino acids. Germline V gene data show CDR1 as SGDLS and CDR2 as YYNGEE. Trimming removed 0 bases at V and 6 bases at J, with 12 bases between. The CDR3, as DNA: TGTGCCAGCAGCGTAGGCAGGGGATCAAATGGCTACACCTTC. As protein: CASSVGRGSNGYTF. The full variable domain, with the rest looked up from reference TRBV9 and TRBJ1-2, is DSGVTQTPKHLITATGQRVTLRCSPRSGDLSVYWYQQSLDQGLQFLIQYYNGEERAKGNILERFSAQQFPDLHSELNLSSLELGDSALYFCASSVGRGSNGYTFGSGTRLTVV.

This chain uses TRBV5-1 with TRBJ1-1, with unresolved D. This CDR3 has 13 amino acids. Germline V CDR1 and CDR2: SGHRS, YFSETQ. V lost 4 bases to trimming and J lost 2 bases, with 9 bases between them. CDR3 protein: CASSDDTNTEAFF. The CDR3, as DNA: TGCGCCAGCAGCGATGACACTAACACTGAAGCTTTCTTT.